These 20 T cell receptor beta chains came from one sample sequenced in a study of CD8 T cells in ankylosing spondylitis. TCRdb passed the 5' RACE reads through MiXCR, listing each CDR3 protein once. This table has a few hundred thousand distinct CDR3 sequences, around a tenth appearing once. Sequencing input: blood, either unsorted or a sorted T cell fraction (not recorded which). The receptors come from a female donor with ankylosing spondylitis or in good health (not recorded which).

This clonotype was observed at least ten times. V is TRBV20-1 and J is TRBJ2-7; TRBD2 might be the D (5 bases). V was pared by 3 bases and J by 4 bases, with 10 bases between. CDR3 length: 12 amino acids. CDR1 DFQATT and CDR2 SNEGSKA come from the germline V gene (reference sequence). CDR3 amino acids: CSARDSLYEQYF. CDR3 nucleotide sequence: TGCAGTGCTAGGGACTCCCTGTACGAGCAGTACTTC.

This clonotype was seen many times. This chain joins TRBV27 and TRBJ2-1; D assignment may be TRBD1 or TRBD2 (6 bases each). Per germline, CDR1 MNHEY and CDR2 SMNVEV (reference sequence). CDR3 length: 15 amino acids. The chain's CDR3 is CITTRVGGDYNEQFF. In nucleotides, the CDR3 is TGTATCACGACCCGTGTGGGGGGCGACTACAATGAGCAGTTCTTC.

This clonotype was found many times. V usage is TRBV5-1 and J usage is TRBJ2-7; a weak D match, TRBD1 (6 bases). Between the trimmed V and J ends, which lost 3 bases and 2 bases, there was a span of 15 bases. The CDR3 spans 15 residues. CDR1 and CDR2 from the germline V gene are SGHRS and YFSETQ. The CDR3 nucleotides are TGCGCCAGCAGCTCCACCTCGGGACAACCCTACGAGCAGTACTTC. Translating gives CASSSTSGQPYEQYF.

This clonotype was detected many times. The chain employs TRBV5-1 and TRBJ1-4; a possible D gene is TRBD1 (6 bases). V lost 2 bases to trimming and J lost 8 bases, with 13 bases between them. CDR3 size: 14 residues. Per the germline V gene, CDR1 is SGHRS and CDR2 is YFSETQ. The CDR3 nucleotides read TGCGCCAGCAGCTTAGGGGGACAACGGGAAAAACTGTTTTTT. Translated, it gives CASSLGGQREKLFF.

The rearrangement joins TRBV25-1 to TRBJ1-5; possible D gene TRBD1, 6 bases. V shed 1 base and J shed 3 bases, with 7 bases lying between them. CDR1 MGHDK and CDR2 SYGVNS come from the germline V gene. CDR3 size: 14 residues. The CDR3, as DNA: TGTGCCAGCAGTGAATCAGGGGACAATCAGCCCCAGCATTTT. It is translated as CASSESGDNQPQHF.

This clonotype was observed many times. The chain carries TRBV20-1 and TRBJ2-3; no reliable D call. The V and J ends lost 3 bases and 4 bases respectively, with 8 bases between them. Looked up from germline, CDR1 is DFQATT and CDR2 is SNEGSKA (reference sequence). The CDR3 totals 12 residues. The CDR3 protein is CSASPRPDTQYF. CDR3 sequence (DNA): TGCAGTGCTAGTCCCCGCCCAGATACGCAGTATTTT.

This clonotype was seen repeatedly, ten times or more. The J gene is TRBJ2-3, the V gene TRBV20-1; D may be TRBD1 (5 bases). There are 13 residues in the CDR3. V was cut by 5 bases and J by 2 bases, with 11 bases left in between. Germline-derived CDR1 and CDR2 are DFQATT and SNEGSKA (reference sequence). The chain's CDR3 is CSAPRENTDTQYF. CDR3 coding DNA: TGCAGTGCTCCCAGGGAAAACACAGATACGCAGTATTTT.

This clonotype was seen at least ten times. CDR3 sequence: CASSLTTSGGYNEQFF. CDR3 DNA: TGTGCCAGCAGCTTAACGACTAGCGGGGGGTACAATGAGCAGTTCTTC. The rearrangement joins TRBV7-9 to TRBJ2-1; TRBD2 aligns across 13 bases. Trimming at V came to 2 bases and at J to 4 bases, leaving 2 bases not matched to a gene. The CDR3 has 16 residues. In germline, CDR1 is SEHNR, CDR2 FQNEAQ (reference sequence).

The chain employs TRBV4-2 and TRBJ2-3, with 7 positions matching TRBD1. The CDR3 spans 17 residues. The V segment lost 1 base and the J segment 3 bases; nucleotides outside the gene matches: 10. Per the germline V gene, CDR1 is LGHNA and CDR2 is YNFKEQ. This CDR3 is CASSQGLQGLWTDTQYF. The DNA of the CDR3 is TGTGCCAGCAGCCAAGGGCTACAGGGGTTATGGACAGATACGCAGTATTTT.

The rearrangement uses TRBV20-1 and TRBJ1-4; D gene unclear. The V and J ends lost 7 bases and 2 bases respectively, with 8 bases between them. From germline, CDR1 is DFQATT and CDR2 SNEGSKA (reference sequence). The CDR3 spans 12 residues. The CDR3 coding sequence is TGCAGTGGAAGGGCTACTAATGAAAAACTGTTTTTT. Protein sequence: CSGRATNEKLFF.

This clonotype was seen repeatedly, ten times or more. This sequence joins TRBV20-1 and TRBJ2-1; perhaps TRBD1 as D (5 bases). The CDR3 extends over 13 amino acids. Germline loops: CDR1 DFQATT, CDR2 SNEGSKA (reference sequence). V shed 3 bases and J shed 8 bases, with 14 bases lying between them. The CDR3, as DNA: TGCAGTGCTAGTTATAGGCAGGGCTATGAGCAGTTCTTC. Protein sequence: CSASYRQGYEQFF.

Ten or more counts support this clonotype. This sequence joins TRBV12-3 or TRBV12-4 and TRBJ2-1, with TRBD1 as a possible D gene (6 bases). CDR3 length: 23 amino acids. The V gene lost 0 bases and the J gene lost 0 bases, with 30 bases spanning the gap. The CDR3 nucleotides are TGTGCCAGCAGTTTAGCTCGCTCTGTGGGTCTACAGGGAGTCCCCAGCTCCTACAATGAGCAGTTCTTC. Translating it yields CASSLARSVGLQGVPSSYNEQFF.

This clonotype was observed at least ten times. The chain links TRBV5-1 to TRBJ1-2; TRBD1 agrees at 7 bases. The CDR3 has 14 amino acids. The junction had 7 bases not matched to a gene; V was cut back by 4 bases and J by 4 bases. Germline V gene lookup returns CDR1 SGHRS and CDR2 YFSETQ. As DNA, the CDR3 is TGCGCCAGCAGCCCTGGGACAGCATCCTATGGCTACACCTTC. It encodes CASSPGTASYGYTF.

In this sample, this clonotype turned up many times. The chain carries TRBV12-3 or TRBV12-4 and TRBJ2-2, with a weak D call TRBD1 (5 bases). The V and J ends lost 5 bases and 1 base respectively, with 8 bases between them. This CDR3 is built from 14 residues. The CDR3 DNA reads as TGTGCCAGCAGTACCGACAGGAACACCGGGGAGCTGTTTTTT. Amino acids: CASSTDRNTGELFF.

The chain is built from TRBV24-1 and TRBJ2-5; 8 positions agree with TRBD1. V lost 7 bases to trimming and J lost 4 bases; unmatched junction nucleotides: 7. Per the germline V gene, CDR1 is KGHDR and CDR2 is SFDVKD. There are 14 residues in the CDR3. CDR3 region: CATRDRVSGETQYF. As DNA, the CDR3 is TGTGCCACCAGGGACAGGGTCAGCGGAGAGACCCAGTACTTC.

This sequence joins TRBV28 and TRBJ2-7, with D unresolved. Germline assignment: CDR1 MDHEN and CDR2 SYDVKM. This CDR3 is built from 13 residues. Trimming left V 5 bases short and J 5 bases short, with 13 bases between. Written as DNA, the CDR3 is TGTGCCAGCAGTCGGACGGGCTTCCACGAGCAGTACTTC. Its protein product is CASSRTGFHEQYF.

This clonotype was seen at least ten times. The V and J genes are TRBV5-1 and TRBJ2-2; 9 positions match TRBD1. V gave up 4 bases and J gave up 1 base; unmatched junction bases: 2. The CDR3 has 15 residues. Germline CDR1 is SGHRS and CDR2 is YFSETQ. The CDR3 DNA follows: TGCGCCAGCAGCACGGGACAGGGGAACACCGGGGAGCTGTTTTTT. Protein product: CASSTGQGNTGELFF.

There are many counts of this clonotype. The J gene is TRBJ1-4, the V gene TRBV29-1, with D hard to call. CDR3 length equals 13 residues. Germline loops: CDR1 SQVTM, CDR2 ANQGSEA. Trimming shortened V by 4 bases and J by 7 bases, and 13 bases separated the two germline ends. CDR3 DNA: TGCAGCGTTGGCCAACAAAACGGTGAAAAACTGTTTTTT. This sequence encodes CSVGQQNGEKLFF.

This clonotype was seen once. At one of its ends the junction is not consistent with the germline gene, which may arise from a read error. This chain links TRBV28 with TRBJ2-3, with unresolved D. This CDR3 has 12 residues. CDR1 and CDR2 (germline): MDHEN, SYDVKM. The CDR3: CASSPRCDTHYF. As DNA, the CDR3 is TGTGCCAGCAGTCCGCGCTGCGATACGCATTATTTT.

This rearrangement joins TRBV28 to TRBJ2-1; D gene uncertain. CDR3 length: 14 residues. V lost 4 bases to trimming and J lost 7 bases, with 14 bases between them. Per germline, CDR1 MDHEN and CDR2 SYDVKM. The CDR3 spells CASSSAPRANEQFF. CDR3 bases: TGTGCCAGCAGTTCCGCGCCACGAGCAAATGAGCAGTTCTTC. The whole variable domain, filled in from reference TRBV28 and TRBJ2-1, reads DVKVTQSSRYLVKRTGEKVFLECVQDMDHENMFWYRQDPGLGLRLIYFSYDVKMKEKGDIPEGYSVSREKKERFSLILESASTNQTSMYLCASSSAPRANEQFFGPGTRLTVL.